These T cell receptor beta chains were read from a single sample in a study of CD8 T cells in Susac syndrome. MiXCR was run by TCRdb on the immunoSEQ multiplex PCR reads, yielding one entry per CDR3 protein. Here the sample spans about 210,000 distinct CDR3 sequences, roughly 94% being singletons. Sequencing was performed on CD4+ T cells from PBMCs. These receptors all stem from a human donor in good health. CDR3s include the opening cysteine and the closing phenylalanine or tryptophan. The D gene is left open where the match is weak. The listing skips clone size in some rows; elsewhere it reads once, few, many or a size class.

v_call: TRBV4-3; clone_size: .; j_call: TRBJ2-1; d_call: TRBD2; cdr3_nt: TGCGCCAGCAGCCGAGCGGGGGTATCCTACAATGAGCAGTTCTTC; cdr3_aa: CASSRAGVSYNEQFF
v_call: TRBV20-1; clone_size: .; j_call: TRBJ2-5; d_call: .; cdr3_nt: TGCAGTGCTAGACGTCAGCAAGAGACCCAGTACTTC; cdr3_aa: CSARRQQETQYF
v_call: TRBV29-1; clone_size: .; j_call: TRBJ1-3; d_call: .; cdr3_nt: TGCAGCGTTGTACCCCGCAAACCCTCCTCTGGAAACACCATATATTTT; cdr3_aa: CSVVPRKPSSGNTIYF
v_call: TRBV20-1; clone_size: .; j_call: TRBJ2-1; d_call: TRBD1; cdr3_nt: TGCAGTGCTAGAGAGTGGGACAGGGGCTACAATGAGCAGTTCTTC; cdr3_aa: CSAREWDRGYNEQFF
v_call: TRBV3-1; clone_size: .; j_call: TRBJ2-1; d_call: TRBD2; cdr3_nt: TGTGCCAGCAGCCACCCGTGGGGGGGAAACAATGAGCAGTTCTTC; cdr3_aa: CASSHPWGGNNEQFF
v_call: TRBV5-1; clone_size: .; j_call: TRBJ1-5; d_call: .; cdr3_nt: TGCGCCAGCAGCTTGTCGGCAGGACCATCAGCCCAGCATTTT; cdr3_aa: CASSLSAGPSAQHF
v_call: TRBV29-1; clone_size: .; j_call: TRBJ2-1; d_call: TRBD1; cdr3_nt: TGCAGCGTTGAAACAGGGGGCCTCAATGAGCAGTTCTTC; cdr3_aa: CSVETGGLNEQFF
v_call: TRBV29-1; clone_size: .; j_call: TRBJ2-1; d_call: .; cdr3_nt: TGCAGCCTCTCCCTCGGGCCTTACAATGAGCAGTTCTTC; cdr3_aa: CSLSLGPYNEQFF
v_call: TRBV6-5; clone_size: .; j_call: TRBJ2-3; d_call: .; cdr3_nt: TGTGCCAGCAGGAGGGCAGATACGCAGTATTTT; cdr3_aa: CASRRADTQYF
v_call: TRBV29-1; clone_size: .; j_call: TRBJ2-3; d_call: TRBD2; cdr3_nt: TGCAGCGGTGGACTAGCTGGCGATACGCAGTATTTT; cdr3_aa: CSGGLAGDTQYF
v_call: TRBV3-1; clone_size: once; j_call: TRBJ2-1; d_call: TRBD2; cdr3_nt: TGTGCCAGCAGCCAAGGGATCGGACTAGCGGGAGTTACTAATGAGCAGTTCTTC; cdr3_aa: CASSQGIGLAGVTNEQFF
v_call: TRBV10-3; clone_size: .; j_call: TRBJ2-2; d_call: TRBD2; cdr3_nt: TGTGCCATCACGACTAGCGGGGCCGGGGAGCTGTTTTTT; cdr3_aa: CAITTSGAGELFF
v_call: TRBV3-1; clone_size: .; j_call: TRBJ1-5; d_call: .; cdr3_nt: TGTGCCAGCAGCCAAGATGTGGCGAATCAGCCCCAGCATTTT; cdr3_aa: CASSQDVANQPQHF
v_call: TRBV7-2; clone_size: .; j_call: TRBJ2-7; d_call: .; cdr3_nt: TGTGCCAGCAGCCCTAGGGGGGGGGCTCCCTACGAGCAGTACTTC; cdr3_aa: CASSPRGGAPYEQYF
v_call: TRBV20-1; clone_size: .; j_call: TRBJ2-1; d_call: .; cdr3_nt: TGCAGTGCTAGAGATTCGTCTTACGATGAGCAGTTCTTC; cdr3_aa: CSARDSSYDEQFF
v_call: TRBV15; clone_size: .; j_call: TRBJ2-3; d_call: .; cdr3_nt: TGTGCCACCAGCAGAGATGAGGGAGATACGCAGTATTTT; cdr3_aa: CATSRDEGDTQYF
v_call: TRBV3-1; clone_size: .; j_call: TRBJ1-2; d_call: .; cdr3_nt: TGTGCCAGCAGCCAGCGGGGGGCAGGGTATGGCTACACCTTC; cdr3_aa: CASSQRGAGYGYTF
v_call: TRBV20-1; clone_size: .; j_call: TRBJ2-1; d_call: .; cdr3_nt: TGCAGTGCTAGAGCAACCAGCGGGAATGAGCAGTTCTTC; cdr3_aa: CSARATSGNEQFF
v_call: TRBV12-3/TRBV12-4; clone_size: .; j_call: TRBJ1-2; d_call: .; cdr3_nt: TGTGCCAGCAGTTTGACAGCGACCGTAAGCTCTGGCTACACCTTC; cdr3_aa: CASSLTATVSSGYTF
v_call: TRBV3-1; clone_size: .; j_call: TRBJ1-6; d_call: .; cdr3_nt: TGTGCCAGCAGCCAAGTGATGGACACCTATAATTCACCCCTCCACTTT; cdr3_aa: CASSQVMDTYNSPLHF
v_call: TRBV30; clone_size: .; j_call: TRBJ1-2; d_call: .; cdr3_nt: TGTGCCTGGGAAGACTATGGCTACACCTTC; cdr3_aa: CAWEDYGYTF
v_call: TRBV2; clone_size: .; j_call: TRBJ1-2; d_call: .; cdr3_nt: TGTGCCAGCAGCGAGGAGTTGGGTTCATATGGCTACACCTTC; cdr3_aa: CASSEELGSYGYTF
v_call: TRBV14; clone_size: .; j_call: TRBJ1-5; d_call: .; cdr3_nt: TGTGCCAGCAGCCAAACGGTGAATCAGCCCCAGCATTTT; cdr3_aa: CASSQTVNQPQHF
v_call: TRBV18; clone_size: .; j_call: TRBJ2-5; d_call: .; cdr3_nt: TGTGCCAGCTCACCCGTGGAGCAAGAGACCCAGTACTTC; cdr3_aa: CASSPVEQETQYF
v_call: TRBV25-1; clone_size: .; j_call: TRBJ2-1; d_call: TRBD2; cdr3_nt: TGTGCCAGCAGTGCGACTAGCGGGAGGTCCTACAATGAGCAGTTCTTC; cdr3_aa: CASSATSGRSYNEQFF
v_call: TRBV12-5; clone_size: .; j_call: TRBJ2-3; d_call: TRBD1; cdr3_nt: TGTGCTAGTGGTCTGCAGGGGACAGCAGATACGCAGTATTTT; cdr3_aa: CASGLQGTADTQYF
v_call: TRBV12-3/TRBV12-4; clone_size: once; j_call: TRBJ1-6; d_call: .; cdr3_nt: TGTGCCAGCAGACGGGGCCTAAATTCACCCCTCCACTTT; cdr3_aa: CASRRGLNSPLHF
v_call: TRBV30; clone_size: .; j_call: TRBJ1-1; d_call: TRBD1; cdr3_nt: TGTGCCTGGAGCATCACAGGGGGTCGCACTGAAGCTTTCTTT; cdr3_aa: CAWSITGGRTEAFF
v_call: TRBV7-9; clone_size: .; j_call: TRBJ2-5; d_call: .; cdr3_nt: TGTGCCAGCGCCGTGGAGACCCAGTACTTC; cdr3_aa: CASAVETQYF
v_call: TRBV30; clone_size: .; j_call: TRBJ1-4; d_call: .; cdr3_nt: TGTGCCTGGAGTGTCCTTCGCGGTAATGAAAAACTGTTTTTT; cdr3_aa: CAWSVLRGNEKLFF
v_call: TRBV4-3; clone_size: .; j_call: TRBJ2-3; d_call: .; cdr3_nt: TGCGCCAGCAGCCAGACGAGGGACGGTACGCAGTATTTT; cdr3_aa: CASSQTRDGTQYF
v_call: TRBV29-1; clone_size: .; j_call: TRBJ1-2; d_call: TRBD1; cdr3_nt: TGCAGCGTCGCGACAGGGGGAGACTATGGCTACACCTTC; cdr3_aa: CSVATGGDYGYTF
v_call: TRBV20-1; clone_size: .; j_call: TRBJ2-3; d_call: .; cdr3_nt: TGCAGTGCTAGATCCGGGCTAGGTTTCCCAGATACGCAGTATTTT; cdr3_aa: CSARSGLGFPDTQYF
v_call: TRBV20-1; clone_size: .; j_call: TRBJ1-1; d_call: TRBD1; cdr3_nt: TGCAGTGCTACACCCAACAGGGGGGACACTGAAGCTTTCTTT; cdr3_aa: CSATPNRGDTEAFF
v_call: TRBV3-1; clone_size: .; j_call: TRBJ2-1; d_call: TRBD2; cdr3_nt: TGTGCCAGCAGCCAGCGGGAGAGAGGCAATGAGCAGTTCTTC; cdr3_aa: CASSQRERGNEQFF
v_call: TRBV28; clone_size: .; j_call: TRBJ1-2; d_call: TRBD1; cdr3_nt: TGTGCCAGCAGTCATTGGACAGGGACTACTAACTATGGCTACACCTTC; cdr3_aa: CASSHWTGTTNYGYTF
v_call: TRBV6-5; clone_size: .; j_call: TRBJ2-7; d_call: TRBD1; cdr3_nt: TGTGCCAGCTCGCGGGGGACAGGGGGGGAGCAGTACTTC; cdr3_aa: CASSRGTGGEQYF
v_call: TRBV29-1; clone_size: .; j_call: TRBJ2-7; d_call: TRBD1; cdr3_nt: TGCAGCGCCGGACAGGGAGGCGACGAGCAGTACTTC; cdr3_aa: CSAGQGGDEQYF
v_call: TRBV20-1; clone_size: .; j_call: TRBJ2-3; d_call: .; cdr3_nt: TGCAGTGCCTGGGGGAAGGGCACAGATACGCAGTATTTT; cdr3_aa: CSAWGKGTDTQYF
v_call: TRBV14; clone_size: .; j_call: TRBJ2-7; d_call: .; cdr3_nt: TGTGCCAGCAGCCAGCGGGGTGAGCAGTACTTC; cdr3_aa: CASSQRGEQYF
v_call: TRBV29-1; clone_size: .; j_call: TRBJ2-5; d_call: .; cdr3_nt: TGCAGCTTTCGCCCCGGGACACCCGTCCAAGAGACCCAGTACTTC; cdr3_aa: CSFRPGTPVQETQYF
v_call: TRBV29-1; clone_size: .; j_call: TRBJ2-2; d_call: .; cdr3_nt: TGCAGCGTTGTTTCGGGGAACACCGGGGAGCTGTTTTTT; cdr3_aa: CSVVSGNTGELFF
v_call: TRBV12-5; clone_size: .; j_call: TRBJ2-5; d_call: .; cdr3_nt: TGTGCTAGTGGGGCTCTAAGCCGAGTAGGAGAAGAGACCCAGTACTTC; cdr3_aa: CASGALSRVGEETQYF
v_call: TRBV29-1; clone_size: .; j_call: TRBJ2-7; d_call: TRBD1; cdr3_nt: TGCAGCGTTGAAGATCGGGGACAGGGCACCTACGAGCAGTACTTC; cdr3_aa: CSVEDRGQGTYEQYF
v_call: TRBV12-3/TRBV12-4; clone_size: .; j_call: TRBJ2-1; d_call: .; cdr3_nt: TGTGCCAGCAGCCCTGCGAGACGTGAGCAGTTCTTC; cdr3_aa: CASSPARREQFF
v_call: TRBV29-1; clone_size: .; j_call: TRBJ2-3; d_call: TRBD2; cdr3_nt: TGCAGCGCTCGTCTAGCGGTGGGCACAGATACGCAGTATTTT; cdr3_aa: CSARLAVGTDTQYF